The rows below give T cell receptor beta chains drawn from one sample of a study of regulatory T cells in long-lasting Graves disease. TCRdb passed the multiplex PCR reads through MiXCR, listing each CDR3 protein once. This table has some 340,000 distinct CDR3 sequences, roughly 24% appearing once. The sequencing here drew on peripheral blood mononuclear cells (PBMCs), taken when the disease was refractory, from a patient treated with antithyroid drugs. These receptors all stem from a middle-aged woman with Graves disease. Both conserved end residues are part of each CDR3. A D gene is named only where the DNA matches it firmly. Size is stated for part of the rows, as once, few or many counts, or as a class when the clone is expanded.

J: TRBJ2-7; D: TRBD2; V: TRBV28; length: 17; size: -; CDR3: CASSYLSSGRTSYEQYF; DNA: TGTGCCAGCAGTTACCTCTCTAGCGGGAGGACCTCCTACGAGCAGTACTTC
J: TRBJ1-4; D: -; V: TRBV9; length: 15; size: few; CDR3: CASSVLPRVDEKLFF; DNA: TGTGCCAGCAGCGTACTTCCCCGGGTGGATGAAAAACTGTTTTTT
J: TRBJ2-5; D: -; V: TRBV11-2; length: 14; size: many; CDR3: CASSIPYRRETQYF; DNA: TGTGCCAGCAGCATACCATACAGGCGGGAGACCCAGTACTTC
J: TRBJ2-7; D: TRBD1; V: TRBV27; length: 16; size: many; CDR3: CASSSSRDRGLYEQYF; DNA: TGTGCCAGCAGTTCATCCCGGGACAGGGGGCTTTACGAGCAGTACTTC
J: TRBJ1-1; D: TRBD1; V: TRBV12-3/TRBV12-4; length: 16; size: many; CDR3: CASSFLPQQGGTEAFF; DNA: TGTGCCAGCAGTTTCTTGCCTCAACAGGGGGGAACTGAAGCTTTCTTT
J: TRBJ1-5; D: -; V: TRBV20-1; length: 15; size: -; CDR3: CSARDRAASNQPQHF; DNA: TGCAGTGCTAGAGATCGGGCAGCTAGCAATCAGCCCCAGCATTTT
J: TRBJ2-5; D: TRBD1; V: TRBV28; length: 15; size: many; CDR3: CASSPGQEDVETQYF; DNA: TGTGCCAGCAGTCCAGGACAGGAGGACGTGGAGACCCAGTACTTC
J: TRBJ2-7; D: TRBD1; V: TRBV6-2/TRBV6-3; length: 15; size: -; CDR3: CASRPYRGVYYEQYF; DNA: TGTGCCAGCAGACCCTACAGGGGGGTATACTACGAGCAGTACTTC
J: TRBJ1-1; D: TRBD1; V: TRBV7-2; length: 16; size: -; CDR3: CASSLVSTGLNTEAFF; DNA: TGTGCCAGCAGCTTAGTTTCGACAGGGCTCAACACTGAAGCTTTCTTT
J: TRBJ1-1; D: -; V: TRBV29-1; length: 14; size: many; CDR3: CSVAPLLANTEAFF; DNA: TGCAGCGTTGCACCTTTATTGGCGAACACTGAAGCTTTCTTT
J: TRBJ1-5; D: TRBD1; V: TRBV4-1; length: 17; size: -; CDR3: CASSHSSYRGFDQPQHF; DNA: TGCGCCAGCAGCCACTCTTCTTACAGGGGGTTTGATCAGCCCCAGCATTTT
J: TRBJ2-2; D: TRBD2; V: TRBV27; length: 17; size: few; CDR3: CASSLSRTSGMVGELFF; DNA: TGTGCCAGCAGTTTATCGCGGACTAGCGGGATGGTCGGGGAGCTGTTTTTT
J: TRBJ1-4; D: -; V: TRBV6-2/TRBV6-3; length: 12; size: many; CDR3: CASSSARTSPIF; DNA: TGTGCCAGCAGTTCTGCGCGGACCAGCCCCATTTTT
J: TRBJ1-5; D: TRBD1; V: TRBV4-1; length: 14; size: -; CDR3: CASSQTGGWQPQHF; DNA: TGCGCCAGCAGCCAAACAGGGGGGTGGCAGCCCCAGCATTTT
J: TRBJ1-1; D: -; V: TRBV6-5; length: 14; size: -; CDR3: CASSSKRGPTEAFF; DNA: TGTGCCAGCAGTTCCAAGAGGGGCCCTACTGAAGCTTTCTTT
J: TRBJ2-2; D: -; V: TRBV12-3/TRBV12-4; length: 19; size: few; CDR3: CASSLREGVAEPNTGELFF; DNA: TGTGCCAGCAGTTTAAGGGAGGGGGTAGCGGAGCCGAACACCGGGGAGCTGTTTTTT
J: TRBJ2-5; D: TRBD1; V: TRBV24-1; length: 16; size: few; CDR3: CATSDHATGARGTQYF; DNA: TGTGCCACCAGTGATCACGCGACAGGGGCACGAGGGACCCAGTACTTC
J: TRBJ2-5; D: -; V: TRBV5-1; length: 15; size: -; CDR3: CASSLGPADQETQYF; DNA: TGCGCCAGCAGCTTGGGCCCCGCGGACCAAGAGACCCAGTACTTC
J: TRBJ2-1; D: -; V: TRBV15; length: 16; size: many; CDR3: CATSREWKSSYNEQFF; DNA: TGTGCCACCAGCAGAGAGTGGAAGAGCTCCTACAATGAGCAGTTCTTC
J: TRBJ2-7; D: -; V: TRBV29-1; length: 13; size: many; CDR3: CSVEVTSSYEQYF; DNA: TGCAGCGTTGAAGTCACTAGCAGCTACGAGCAGTACTTC
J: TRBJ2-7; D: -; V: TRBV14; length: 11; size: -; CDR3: CASSQFAEQYF; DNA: TGTGCCAGCAGCCAGTTTGCCGAGCAGTACTTC
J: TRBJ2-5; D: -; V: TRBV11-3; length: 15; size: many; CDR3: CASSLGGTLQETQYF; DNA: TGTGCCAGCAGCTTAGGGGGTACTCTACAAGAGACCCAGTACTTC
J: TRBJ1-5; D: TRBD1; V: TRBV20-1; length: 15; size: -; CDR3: CSARDYRGGNQPQHF; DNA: TGCAGTGCTAGAGATTACAGGGGGGGCAATCAGCCCCAGCATTTT
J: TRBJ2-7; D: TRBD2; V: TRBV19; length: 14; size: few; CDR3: CASSTQRGSYEQYF; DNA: TGTGCCAGTAGTACCCAGCGGGGCTCCTACGAGCAGTACTTC
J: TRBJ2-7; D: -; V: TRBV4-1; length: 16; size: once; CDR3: CASSIRQGAYSYEQYF; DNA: TGCGCCAGCAGCATCCGACAAGGGGCCTACTCCTACGAGCAGTACTTC
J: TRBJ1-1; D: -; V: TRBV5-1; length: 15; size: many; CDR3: CASSFASGSQTEAFF; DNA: TGCGCCAGCAGCTTCGCATCCGGAAGCCAAACTGAAGCTTTCTTT
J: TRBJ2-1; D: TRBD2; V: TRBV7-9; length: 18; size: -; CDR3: CASSFYLFWPSGSNEQFF; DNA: TGTGCCAGCAGCTTTTATCTATTCTGGCCTAGCGGGAGCAATGAGCAGTTCTTC
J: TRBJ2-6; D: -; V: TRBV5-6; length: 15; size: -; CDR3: CASSLEGYGANVLTF; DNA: TGTGCCAGCAGCTTGGAGGGGTATGGGGCCAACGTCCTGACTTTC
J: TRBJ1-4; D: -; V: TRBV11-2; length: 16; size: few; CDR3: CASSVLYRSSNEKLFF; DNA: TGTGCCAGCAGCGTACTTTACAGGAGTTCTAATGAAAAACTGTTTTTT
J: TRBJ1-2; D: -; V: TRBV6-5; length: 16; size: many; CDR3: CASSYSPHRANYGYTF; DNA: TGTGCCAGCAGTTACAGTCCACACAGGGCTAACTATGGCTACACCTTC
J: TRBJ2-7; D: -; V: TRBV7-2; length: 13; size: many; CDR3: CASSQRNKYEQYF; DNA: TGTGCCAGCAGCCAACGCAATAAGTACGAGCAGTACTTC
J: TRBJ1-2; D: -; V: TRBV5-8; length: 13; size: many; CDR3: CASSLHWHYGYTF; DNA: TGTGCCAGCAGCTTACATTGGCACTATGGCTACACCTTC
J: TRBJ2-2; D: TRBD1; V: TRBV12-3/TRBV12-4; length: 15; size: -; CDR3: CASRPTGGNTGELFF; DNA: TGTGCCAGCAGACCAACAGGGGGCAACACCGGGGAGCTGTTTTTT
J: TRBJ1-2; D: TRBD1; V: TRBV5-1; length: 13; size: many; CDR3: CASSSGQGKGYTF; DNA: TGCGCCAGCAGCTCGGGACAGGGAAAAGGCTACACCTTC
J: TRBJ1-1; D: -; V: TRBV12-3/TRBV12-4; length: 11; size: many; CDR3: CASNLAAEAFF; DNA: TGTGCCAGCAATCTCGCGGCTGAAGCTTTCTTT
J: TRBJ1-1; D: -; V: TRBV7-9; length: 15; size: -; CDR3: CASSLGGAMNTEAFF; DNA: TGTGCCAGCAGCTTAGGTGGAGCTATGAACACTGAAGCTTTCTTT
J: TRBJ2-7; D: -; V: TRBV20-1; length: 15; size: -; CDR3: CSARDPRLVGYEQYF; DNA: TGCAGTGCTAGAGATCCAAGGCTAGTCGGCTACGAGCAGTACTTC
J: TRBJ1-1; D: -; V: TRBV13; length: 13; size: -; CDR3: CASSLKQGVEAFF; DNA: TGTGCCAGCAGCTTAAAACAGGGAGTTGAAGCTTTCTTT
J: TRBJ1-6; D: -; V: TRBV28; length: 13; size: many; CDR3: CASSLFGNSPLHF; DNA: TGTGCCAGCAGTTTATTTGGGAATTCACCCCTCCACTTT
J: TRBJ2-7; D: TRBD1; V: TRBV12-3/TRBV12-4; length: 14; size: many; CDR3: CASTVTGQTYEQYF; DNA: TGTGCCAGCACCGTGACAGGGCAAACTTACGAGCAGTACTTC
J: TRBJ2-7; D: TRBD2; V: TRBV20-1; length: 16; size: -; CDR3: CSARDRAGLGYYEQYF; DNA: TGCAGTGCTAGAGATAGAGCCGGACTAGGTTACTACGAGCAGTACTTC
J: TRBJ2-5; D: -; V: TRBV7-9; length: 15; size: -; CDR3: CASSQATEPSETQYF; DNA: TGTGCCAGCAGCCAAGCAACGGAGCCGTCAGAGACCCAGTACTTC
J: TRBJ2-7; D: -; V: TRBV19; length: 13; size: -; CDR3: CASSPGQEDEQCF; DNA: TGTGCCAGTAGCCCGGGACAAGAGGACGAGCAGTGCTTC